These 30 T cell receptor beta chains share one sample of origin, sequenced in a study of beta chain features in type 1 diabetes. The entirety of the isolated RNA underwent reverse transcription, so expressed TCRB transcripts were sequenced. Clones were read by immunoSEQ multiplex PCR, and TCRdb kept only the in-frame ones, dropping some. In the table there are around 44,000 clones, about 50% of which are singletons. The specimen sequenced was stem cell memory CD4+ T cells from blood. The origin of the receptors is a woman aged 25 to 39 in good health.

As to this clone: At one of its ends the junction is not consistent with the germline gene, which may arise from a read error. CDR3 region: CASSSGLAGGDTQYF. DNA for the CDR3: TGTGCTAGCAGTTCGGGACTAGCGGGGGGAGATACGCAGTATTTT. The V call is TRBV7-7, the J call TRBJ2-3; 15 bases match TRBD2. The CDR3 length is 15 residues. The germline CDR1 and CDR2 sequences are SSHAT and FNYEAQ (reference sequence).

This chain joins TRBV4-3 and TRBJ1-2; 7 positions match TRBD1. The V and J ends lost 4 bases and 6 bases, in that order; junction bases with no gene match: 5. From germline, CDR1 is LGHNA and CDR2 YSLEER. The CDR3 is made up of 13 amino acids. The CDR3 nucleotides read TGCGCCAGCAGCCTACTAAGGGGGCATGGCTACACCTTC. Its translation is CASSLLRGHGYTF.

Only a few counts were recorded for this clone. The chain employs TRBV4-3 and TRBJ2-2; D is undetermined. Trimming pared 0 bases from V and 7 bases from J, leaving 6 bases between. The CDR3 spans 13 residues. CDR1 and CDR2 from the germline V gene are LGHNA and YSLEER. The CDR3 loop reads CASSQDHGGELFF. DNA for the CDR3: TGCGCCAGCAGCCAAGATCACGGCGGGGAGCTGTTTTTT.

This clone was found a few times. The chain uses TRBV7-9 and TRBJ2-5, with TRBD1 matching over 7 bases. The length of the CDR3 is 13 residues. CDR1 and CDR2 from the germline V gene are SEHNR and FQNEAQ (reference sequence). After removal of 6 bases from V and 5 bases from J, the junction contained 6 bases not matched to a gene. CDR3 coding DNA: TGTGCCAGCAGACTCACAGGGGACGAGACCCAGTACTTC. It translates to CASRLTGDETQYF.

This clone was seen more than once but under ten times. The rearrangement joins TRBV7-3 to TRBJ2-1; 7 bases fit TRBD2. The CDR3 covers 16 residues. After removal of 4 bases from V and 1 base from J, the junction contained 7 bases not matched to a gene. Germline assignment: CDR1 SGHTA and CDR2 FQGTGA. CDR3 in DNA: TGTGCCAGCAGCTCTAAAGCGGGGCCTTCCTACAATGAGCAGTTCTTC. Protein sequence: CASSSKAGPSYNEQFF.

This clone was seen a few times. The chain uses TRBV6-6 and TRBJ1-1; 7 positions match TRBD1. Germline CDR1 is MNHNY and CDR2 is SVGAGI (reference sequence). V shed 6 bases and J 2 bases; nucleotides not matched to a gene: 3. The CDR3 has 13 amino acids. The CDR3 DNA follows: TGTGCCAGCAGCCGGGACAGTAACACTGAAGCTTTCTTT. Encoded protein: CASSRDSNTEAFF.

The genes are TRBV28 and TRBJ2-5; 9 bases fit TRBD2. Per germline, CDR1 MDHEN and CDR2 SYDVKM. CDR3 length equals 17 residues. Trimming removed 6 bases from V and 4 bases from J; junction bases left unmatched: 15. CDR3 DNA sequence: TGTGCCAGCAGCCTTCTCGCAGGGCGGGAGGGTCGAGAGACCCAGTACTTC. Encoded protein: CASSLLAGREGRETQYF.

The chain recombines TRBV7-8 with TRBJ2-1; a weak D match, TRBD1 (5 bases). The CDR3 extends over 13 amino acids. Germline V lookup: CDR1 SGHVS, CDR2 FQNEAQ. This CDR3 is CALAVGPYNEQFF. The CDR3 coding sequence is TGTGCACTGGCCGTGGGGCCCTACAATGAGCAGTTCTTC.

A few counts support this clone. This chain uses TRBV28 with TRBJ1-2; a possible D gene is TRBD1 (5 bases). Germline values: CDR1 MDHEN, CDR2 SYDVKM. This CDR3 comprises 18 residues. Between the trimmed V and J ends, which lost 5 bases and 0 bases, there was a span of 22 bases. The CDR3 spells CASSPLTVFGGANYGYTF. CDR3 sequence (DNA): TGTGCCAGCAGTCCCCTTACAGTTTTCGGGGGGGCTAACTATGGCTACACCTTC.

The chain joins TRBV7-8 to TRBJ1-2; D is uncertain. The germline V and J ends were trimmed by 6 bases and 2 bases, with 28 bases remaining between them. This CDR3 comprises 19 residues. Germline V CDR1 and CDR2: SGHVS, FQNEAQ. CDR3 region: CASSYLMGASPERNYGYTF. DNA of the CDR3: TGTGCCAGCAGTTACCTAATGGGCGCCAGCCCGGAGCGGAACTATGGCTACACCTTC.

This clone was detected a few times. The V gene is TRBV7-2, the J gene TRBJ2-5; 9 bases align to TRBD2. Trimming took 5 bases from V and 5 from J; bases not matched to a gene: 9. Per germline, CDR1 SGHTA and CDR2 FQGNSA. The CDR3 runs to 15 residues. CDR3 DNA: TGTGCCAGCAGCCAGCTGGGACTAGCAGGGGAGACCCAGTACTTC. Its translation is CASSQLGLAGETQYF.

This clone was seen a handful of times. This chain joins TRBV9 and TRBJ2-1; D may be TRBD1 (5 bases). The CDR3 sequence is 14 residues long. Germline-derived CDR1 and CDR2 are SGDLS and YYNGEE. V dropped 0 bases and J dropped 6 bases, with 10 bases sitting between them. The CDR3 protein is CASSVGDRLNEQFF. The CDR3 DNA reads as TGTGCCAGCAGCGTAGGCGACAGACTCAATGAGCAGTTCTTC.

A single count supports this clone. J is TRBJ2-5 and V is TRBV7-2; D is possibly TRBD2 (7 bases). The CDR3 consists of 15 residues. Germline V gives CDR1 SGHTA, CDR2 FQGNSA. Deletions cut 5 bases from V and 5 bases from J, with 18 bases between. CDR3 nucleotides: TGTGCCAGCAGCCGCCCGGGGGGCGCCGGGGAGACCCAGTACTTC. As protein: CASSRPGGAGETQYF.

The rearrangement uses TRBV19 and TRBJ2-1, with D maybe TRBD1 (7 bases). This CDR3 contains 17 residues. The V end lost 6 bases, the J end lost 1 base, and 19 bases lay between the germline ends. Per germline, CDR1 LNHDA and CDR2 SQIVND (reference sequence). The CDR3 region is CASSPQGGGYSYNEQFF. DNA for the CDR3: TGTGCCAGTAGCCCCCAGGGGGGCGGGTATTCCTACAATGAGCAGTTCTTC.

The chain joins TRBV4-2 to TRBJ2-7; D might be TRBD2 (6 bases). The V and J ends lost 1 base and 4 bases respectively, with 20 bases between them. Looked up from germline, CDR1 is LGHNA and CDR2 is YNFKEQ. The CDR3 totals 17 residues. The CDR3 DNA reads TGTGCCAGCAGCCAAGCCTGGGGGGATGGCATACTATACGAGCAGTACTTC. This encodes CASSQAWGDGILYEQYF.

This clone was seen more than once but under ten times. J is TRBJ2-5 and V is TRBV7-2; maybe TRBD1 (5 bases). CDR1 and CDR2 (germline): SGHTA, FQGNSA. CDR3 length: 14 amino acids. The V and J ends lost 2 bases and 5 bases respectively, with 12 bases between them. The CDR3 bases are TGTGCCAGCAGCTTAAGGACATCTCGGGAGACCCAGTACTTC. Translating it yields CASSLRTSRETQYF. Supplemented by reference TRBV7-2 and TRBJ2-5, the full variable domain reads GAGVSQSPSNKVTEKGKDVELRCDPISGHTALYWYRQSLGQGLEFLIYFQGNSAPDKSGLPSDRFSAERTGGSVSTLTIQRTQQEDSAVYLCASSLRTSRETQYFGPGTRLLVL.

In this sample, this clone turned up once. The rearrangement uses TRBV10-3 and TRBJ2-5; TRBD1 agrees at 9 bases. The J segment lost 5 bases and the V segment lost 7 bases, leaving 11 bases of the junction unmatched. Germline lookup yields CDR1 ENHRY and CDR2 SYGVKD. This CDR3 has 15 residues. The DNA for the CDR3 is TGTGCCATCAATGACAGGGGGGTTGGACAGGAGACCCAGTACTTC. Amino acids: CAINDRGVGQETQYF.

This rearrangement joins TRBV19 to TRBJ1-5, with TRBD1 matching over 9 bases. This CDR3 is built from 15 residues. After removal of 9 bases from V and 0 bases from J, the junction contained 6 bases not matched to a gene. CDR1 is LNHDA and CDR2 is SQIVND in the germline V gene (reference sequence). CDR3 in amino acids: CASQDRGYSNQPQHF. CDR3 nucleotide sequence: TGTGCCAGCCAGGACAGGGGCTATAGCAATCAGCCCCAGCATTTT.

The chain uses TRBV23-1 and TRBJ2-1; 16 nucleotides agree with TRBD2. TRBV23-1 is identified as an open reading frame with a role that is uncertain. This CDR3 region has 17 residues. V shed 7 bases and J 4 bases; nucleotides not matched to a gene: 7. The CDR3 region is CASTKGTSGGVYNEQFF. In nucleotides, the CDR3 is TGCGCCAGCACTAAAGGGACTAGCGGGGGGGTTTACAATGAGCAGTTCTTC.

For this clone: Other DNA sequences in the same sample also yield this CDR3. This chain connects TRBV27 to TRBJ2-1, with 7 bases that match TRBD1. This CDR3 spans 13 amino acids. Trimming took 6 bases from V and 5 from J; bases not matched to a gene: 4. Germline V gene lookup returns CDR1 MNHEY and CDR2 SMNVEV (reference sequence). CDR3 sequence: CASRRTGDNEQFF. The DNA for the CDR3 is TGTGCCAGCAGACGTACAGGGGACAATGAGCAGTTCTTC.

This clone was detected only a few times. The chain recombines TRBV7-9 with TRBJ1-1; D may be TRBD1 (5 bases). This CDR3 is 15 amino acids long. CDR1 is SEHNR and CDR2 is FQNEAQ in the germline V gene (reference sequence). With 5 bases removed from V and 3 bases from J, the gap between germline ends came to 16 bases. CDR3 nucleotides: TGTGCCAGCAGCCTTAGGGGCGGGACGGACACTGAAGCTTTCTTT. Its protein is CASSLRGGTDTEAFF.

This sequence joins TRBV21-1 and TRBJ2-5; TRBD1 reflects the table's D call only, with no check against the DNA. TRBV21-1 is labeled a pseudogene. This CDR3 contains 14 residues. CDR3 sequence reads: CASSTDRYQETQYF. The CDR3, as DNA: TGTGCCAGCAGCACGGACAGATACCAAGAGACCCAGTACTTC.

This clone has only a few counts. V and J are TRBV29-1 and TRBJ1-2, with 8 bases matching TRBD1. CDR3 length: 11 amino acids. Trimming at V came to 7 bases and at J to 4 bases, leaving 2 bases not matched to a gene. Germline V gene sequence: CDR1 SQVTM, CDR2 ANQGSEA. Here the CDR3 reads CSDGTGYGYTF. The CDR3 nucleotides read TGCAGCGACGGGACAGGCTATGGCTACACCTTC.

This chain links TRBV7-9 with TRBJ2-7; 9 bases are shared with TRBD2. Germline V gene data show CDR1 as SEHNR and CDR2 as FQNEAQ (reference sequence). Losses at the gene ends were 5 bases for V and 4 bases for J; bases not matched to a gene: 9. The CDR3 contains 15 residues. The CDR3 DNA is TGTGCCAGCAGCGAAGCGGGAGGCCCGGGGTACGAGCAGTACTTC. Translating it yields CASSEAGGPGYEQYF.

This clone has only a few counts. This sequence joins TRBV29-1 and TRBJ2-1; 7 bases line up with TRBD1. Germline CDR1 and CDR2: SQVTM and ANQGSEA. CDR3 size: 14 residues. DNA of the CDR3: TGCGGTCTGAAGGGGGACAGCCCCTACAATGAGCAGTTCTTC. This sequence encodes CGLKGDSPYNEQFF.

The V gene is TRBV5-1, the J gene TRBJ2-2, with a possible D match to TRBD1 (5 bases). CDR3 length equals 15 residues. V lost 0 bases to trimming and J lost 0 bases, with 6 bases between them. CDR1 is SGHRS, CDR2 YFSETQ, per germline. CDR3 nucleotide sequence: TGCGCCAGCAGCTTGGACAGGACGAACACCGGGGAGCTGTTTTTT. Protein sequence: CASSLDRTNTGELFF.

The V and J genes are TRBV18 and TRBJ2-2; D uncertain. CDR1 is KGHSH and CDR2 is LQKENI in the germline V gene. The V end was cut by 6 bases, the J end by 1 base, with 15 bases between. This CDR3 comprises 16 residues. The CDR3 bases are TGTGCCAGCTCGCCTACAACAGCTTTGAACACCGGGGAGCTGTTTTTT. Translating it yields CASSPTTALNTGELFF.

CDR3 region: CASEMTSGRIYNEQFF. In DNA form, the CDR3 reads TGTGCCAGCGAAATGACTAGCGGGAGAATATACAATGAGCAGTTCTTC. The chain joins TRBV19 to TRBJ2-1; 12 bases fit TRBD2. Germline assignment: CDR1 LNHDA and CDR2 SQIVND (reference sequence). The CDR3 totals 16 residues. With V trimmed by 9 bases and J by 4 bases, 10 bases remained unmatched.

This chain joins TRBV28 and TRBJ2-1, with TRBD2 matching 7 bases. Germline CDR1 MDHEN, CDR2 SYDVKM. The junction had 7 bases not matched to a gene; V was cut back by 2 bases and J by 9 bases. The CDR3 has 14 amino acids. The CDR3 bases are TGTGCCAGCAGTTTACCCAGACTAGCTGGTGAGCAGTTCTTC. Its translation is CASSLPRLAGEQFF. The complete variable domain, with remaining parts taken from reference TRBV28 and TRBJ2-1, reads DVKVTQSSRYLVKRTGEKVFLECVQDMDHENMFWYRQDPGLGLRLIYFSYDVKMKEKGDIPEGYSVSREKKERFSLILESASTNQTSMYLCASSLPRLAGEQFFGPGTRLTVL.

The V gene is TRBV2, the J gene TRBJ2-2; 14 bases are shared with TRBD2. V was pared by 6 bases and J by 5 bases, with 8 bases of the junction left unmatched. The CDR3 consists of 17 residues. CDR1 SNHLY and CDR2 FYNNEI come from the germline V gene. The CDR3 region is CASSSRGLAGATGELFF. CDR3 DNA sequence: TGTGCCAGCAGCTCAAGGGGACTAGCGGGAGCAACCGGGGAGCTGTTTTTT.